This T cell receptor (beta chain) stems from a study of shared clonotypes between healthy human individuals (dated by TCRdb to the early 2020s). General notes on the study: Three men and a couple of women, aged 18 to 49 years, made up the cohort. Per donor, three plates each were used for CD4 naive and CD4 memory, two for CD8 naive, and one for CD8 memory. Blood TCR repertoires of a handful of healthy adults were deeply sequenced to estimate repertoire size and the extent of clonotype sharing between individuals. To increase sequencing depth and limit assay-specific biases, different laboratories used diverse techniques to prepare libraries and sequence TCR repertoires. Each donor's leukapheresis produced roughly between about 0.8 and 10 billion PBMCs. Paper-wide results and their limitations: Naive subsets generally had larger estimated clonotype richness than memory subsets. Even with the large sequencing depth, rarefaction of the sorted-subset datasets indicated that sequencing was incomplete. Only blood was sampled, and tissue TCR repertoires likely differ from those in blood. About 4.5% of naive CD4, 3.5% of naive CD8, roughly 2.4% of memory CD4, and less than 0.45% of memory CD8 clonotypes were shared across several donors. Based on pairwise subsampling, the degree of clonotype sharing among donors was expected to be affected by sequencing depth. Because the study included only a small number of donors, the genetic and exposure-history diversity represented was limited. Compared with non-shared clonotypes, clonotypes shared by all four sorted-subset donors had higher generation probabilities.

V is reduced by 5 bases and J by 13 bases, leaving a spacing of 14 bases between them. Taken from the germline V gene (reference sequence), the CDR1 and CDR2 loops are LNHNV and YYDKDF. The CDR3, cysteine through phenylalanine, is 12 amino acids long. Only the CDR3 part of the read is kept: 36 bases, read in frame from the first base. Using the deep immunoSEQ assay, TCR CDR3 regions were amplified from genomic DNA by multiplex PCR. Extracted genomic DNA from each cell subset was spread evenly across all wells of several immunoSEQ 96-well plates, with each plate serving as a replicate. Each replicate PCR for sorted subsets received around 210 ng genomic DNA, equal to roughly 30,000 T cell genomes. Purified libraries were quantified with a Qubit 3.0 fluorometer, sized on a Bioanalyzer 2100, and re-quantified with the KAPA Library Quantification kit. Every immunoSEQ 96-well plate was sequenced on a separate single-read 150-cycle Illumina NextSeq 550 flow cell. The original methods were these. Because the immunoSEQ output held only junctional sequences and lacked quality scores, the filtering could not match the filtering applied to full-length reads. To assign V/J genes and CDR3, sequences were annotated against IMGT germline references using PyIR, a Python wrapper for IgBLAST v1.9. Any read was removed if the V/J assignment was weak (E-value above 1e-6), the CDR3 was missing, or the read contained stop codons, out-of-frame junctions, or ambiguous translated residues. V3J clonotypes were defined as sequences sharing the same inferred V gene, J gene, and CDR3 amino acid sequence. Percentage overlap between repertoires was calculated by dividing the number of shared unique clonotypes by the size of the smaller repertoire. Three approaches were used to assess repertoire richness: RTK rarefaction, the Chao1 estimator, and Recon v2.1 estimates of unobserved clonotypes. For all TCRbeta clonotypes obtained by the gDNA method from a handful of donors, generation probabilities were computed with OLGA. What TCRdb holds here is the immuneACCESS table cut down to in-frame rearrangements. Part of the clones is not present; checked against another copy, under half of the missing clones reflect an unresolved V gene, and the others are unexplained. D and trimming come from the DNA, and the V and J calls and clone size come from that table. The table for this sample lists around 2.1 million clones; roughly 91% of them were counted only once. 1.5% to 2% of the sample is held by the ten biggest clonotypes.

CD8 naive samples were obtained by positive selection for CCR7 among CD45RO-negative cells, yielding a CD45RA+CCR7+ population from which TemRA cells were excluded. Healthy HIV-negative adults with no recently reported acute infections or vaccinations were included as donors. Only Caucasian adults living in Nashville, Tennessee, USA were represented among the donors. Blood was collected by leukapheresis, and PBMCs were isolated by Ficoll-Histopaque density gradient centrifugation and then cryopreserved in liquid nitrogen vapor phase. Analytical flow cytometry was used to check the purity and quantity of every magnetically sorted T cell population. Genomic DNA was isolated from every sorted fraction and measured by UV absorbance on a Nanodrop 2000c. With regard to this clone: Its antigen has not been determined. No qualities accompany the bases; no much larger clone lies one base away.

Here the chain combines TRBV15 and TRBJ1-4; the D segment cannot be called with confidence. The sequence derives from a man aged 18-30 years in good health. Some clones in this sample may be carry-over from other donors' samples. Source material: naive CD8+ T cells from PBMCs. Per the publication, the cell subset or site label means: CD45RA+CCR7+. CDR3 loop: CATSDESGLLFF. The nucleotide sequence is given as TGTGCCACCAGCGACGAGAGCGGCCTACTGTTTTTT.